This entry lists 27 T cell receptor beta chains sequenced from one sample in a study of regulatory T cells in long-lasting Graves disease. Time point described: persistent/refractory GD, antithyroid drugs over 5 years with positive TRAb. PBMC RNA served as the TCR library source. Through Arm-PCR of CDR3 regions and iRepertoire HTBI primers, TCR beta libraries were built. Using its own MiXCR run on the multiplex PCR reads, TCRdb lists one record per CDR3 protein. The repertoire holds under 350,000 distinct CDR3 sequences, with around 21% as singletons. Sequenced here: peripheral blood mononuclear cells (PBMCs), sampled when the disease was refractory, from a patient treated with antithyroid drugs. The receptors come from a female donor with Graves disease.

This clonotype was seen at least ten times. The chain couples TRBV15 to TRBJ2-7; 7 positions agree with TRBD1. J lost 2 bases, V lost 4 bases, and 5 bases had no gene match. Germline V CDR1 and CDR2: LNHNV, YYDKDF (reference sequence). The CDR3 has 14 residues. CDR3 sequence reads: CATSTGQVPYEQYF. The DNA of the CDR3 is TGTGCCACCAGCACCGGACAGGTGCCCTACGAGCAGTACTTC.

This clonotype has a handful of counts. The genes are TRBV7-9 and TRBJ1-3; the D gene is possibly TRBD1 (5 bases). Trimming took 1 base from V and 8 from J, leaving 21 bases between them. The CDR3 spans 17 residues. CDR1 is SEHNR, CDR2 FQNEAQ, per germline (reference sequence). The CDR3 bases are TGTGCCAGCAGCTTAGGACTCACTCTCGCGGGGGTGGACACCATATATTTT. Translating gives CASSLGLTLAGVDTIYF.

This clonotype was counted many times. CDR3 nucleotides: TGTGCCAGCAAGGGCGGGCTGAACACTGAAGCTTTCTTT. Its protein is CASKGGLNTEAFF. This chain links TRBV27 with TRBJ1-1, with unresolved D. The CDR3 loop spans 13 amino acids. Looked up from germline, CDR1 is MNHEY and CDR2 is SMNVEV (reference sequence). The ends were cut back, 7 bases at V and 0 bases at J, with 9 bases in the middle.

This clonotype was detected many times. The chain is built from TRBV18 and TRBJ2-4; tentative D call: TRBD1 (6 bases). Germline V CDR1 and CDR2: KGHSH, LQKENI. V lost 6 bases and J lost 0, with 15 bases in between. The CDR3 covers 16 residues. The CDR3 bases are TGTGCCAGCTCTTATGGGACATTCTTAGCCAAAAACATTCAGTACTTC. This translates into CASSYGTFLAKNIQYF. Based on the CDR3 plus reference TRBV18 and TRBJ2-4, the full variable domain is NAGVMQNPRHLVRRRGQEARLRCSPMKGHSHVYWYRQLPEEGLKFMVYLQKENIIDESGMPKERFSAEFPKEGPSILRIQQVVRGDSAAYFCASSYGTFLAKNIQYFGAGTRLSVL.

The table lists this clonotype with many counts. The gene calls are TRBV7-9 and TRBJ2-4, with D unresolved. In germline, CDR1 is SEHNR, CDR2 FQNEAQ (reference sequence). V was cut by 0 bases and J by 11 bases, with 5 bases left in between. This CDR3 spans 11 amino acids. The CDR3 coding sequence is TGTGCCAGCAGCTTAGCCCTGGTTCAGTACTTC. It is translated as CASSLALVQYF. The variable domain in full, with the rest retrieved from reference TRBV7-9 and TRBJ2-4, is DTGVSQNPRHKITKRGQNVTFRCDPISEHNRLYWYRQTLGQGPEFLTYFQNEAQLEKSRLLSDRFSAERPKGSFSTLEIQRTEQGDSAMYLCASSLALVQYFGAGTRLSVL.

This clonotype has ten or more counts. The genes are TRBV27 and TRBJ2-2; TRBD1 is a possible D gene (5 bases). With 1 base removed from V and 7 bases from J, the gap between germline ends came to 13 bases. Germline CDR1 is MNHEY and CDR2 is SMNVEV (reference sequence). CDR3 length equals 15 residues. In DNA form, the CDR3 reads TGTGCCAGCAGTTTATTTTACAGGATGGACGGGGAGCTGTTTTTT. Protein product: CASSLFYRMDGELFF.

The chain uses TRBV7-2 and TRBJ2-7, with TRBD2 matching over 8 bases. This CDR3 comprises 15 residues. J gave up 2 bases and V 1 base, and 4 bases lay outside the gene matches. CDR1 and CDR2 from the germline V gene are SGHTA and FQGNSA. The CDR3 here is CASSLDSGTTYEQYF. CDR3 in DNA: TGTGCCAGCAGCTTAGATAGCGGGACCACCTACGAGCAGTACTTC.

This clonotype was picked up many times. The genes are TRBV27 and TRBJ2-7; TRBD2 matches 10 bases. J gave up 3 bases and V 4 bases, and 9 bases lay outside the gene matches. The CDR3 runs 16 residues. Germline V CDR1 and CDR2: MNHEY, SMNVEV (reference sequence). This CDR3 reads CASSSRTTSGDYEQYF. CDR3 sequence (DNA): TGTGCCAGCAGTTCGCGGACAACTAGCGGGGACTACGAGCAGTACTTC.

The J gene is TRBJ2-1, the V gene TRBV7-2; TRBD2 is a possible D gene (6 bases). The CDR3 has 16 amino acids. CDR1 is SGHTA and CDR2 is FQGNSA in the germline V gene. V lost 0 bases and J 2 bases, leaving 11 bases between the germline ends. The CDR3: CASSLAGPGAYNEQFF. DNA of the CDR3: TGTGCCAGCAGCTTAGCGGGGCCGGGGGCCTACAATGAGCAGTTCTTC.

This clonotype came up many times. In DNA form, the CDR3 reads TGTGCCAGCAGCCCAGATAACACCTACAATGAGCAGTTCTTC. This gives the protein CASSPDNTYNEQFF. The J gene is TRBJ2-1, the V gene TRBV7-3, with no clear D. Looked up from germline, CDR1 is SGHTA and CDR2 is FQGTGA. This CDR3 comprises 14 residues. Trimming removed 5 bases from V and 2 bases from J, with 10 bases in between.

The genes are TRBV9 and TRBJ1-2; no firm D call. CDR3 length equals 12 residues. Germline V CDR1 and CDR2: SGDLS, YYNGEE. Between the trimmed V and J ends, which lost 3 bases and 8 bases, there was a span of 11 bases. The CDR3 reads CASSALQVGYTF. CDR3 DNA sequence: TGTGCCAGCAGCGCACTCCAAGTAGGCTACACCTTC.

CDR3 sequence (DNA): TGCAGCGCGACAGTGAGCTCCTACAATGAGCAGTTCTTC. Translating gives CSATVSSYNEQFF. This chain uses TRBV29-1 with TRBJ2-1, with a possible D match to TRBD1 (5 bases). The CDR3 loop spans 13 amino acids. Trimming removed 7 bases at V and 0 bases at J, with 10 bases between. The germline V gene encodes CDR1 SQVTM and CDR2 ANQGSEA.

This clonotype was counted at least ten times. The chain has TRBV7-9 and TRBJ2-7, with 9 bases fitting TRBD1. The CDR3 has 14 residues. The germline V gene encodes CDR1 SEHNR and CDR2 FQNEAQ (reference sequence). J was trimmed by 2 bases and V by 5 bases; bases with no gene match: 4. The DNA for the CDR3 is TGTGCCAGCAGCGGGGACAGGGTCCCCTACGAGCAGTACTTC. Its translation is CASSGDRVPYEQYF.

This clonotype appeared many times. This chain links TRBV24-1 with TRBJ2-2, with 7 nucleotides matching TRBD1. Germline trimming cut 3 bases from V and 8 bases from J; bases unmatched to any gene: 5. The CDR3 extends over 14 amino acids. Per germline, CDR1 KGHDR and CDR2 SFDVKD. DNA of the CDR3: TGTGCCACCAGTGATAGTGACAGGGAAGGGGAGCTGTTTTTT. Its protein is CATSDSDREGELFF.

The CDR3 DNA sequence: TGTGCCAGCAGCTTAAACAGGGTGGAGACCCAGTACTTC. It translates to CASSLNRVETQYF. V usage is TRBV7-2 and J usage is TRBJ2-5; D might be TRBD1 (6 bases). The CDR3 consists of 13 residues. Germline V gene lookup returns CDR1 SGHTA and CDR2 FQGNSA. V was trimmed by 2 bases and J by 5 bases, leaving 9 bases between them.

Turning to this clonotype: It may be a read error: a sequence one base away is much more abundant. The chain combines TRBV28 with TRBJ1-1; 7 bases are a match to TRBD1. Trimming took 4 bases from V and 5 from J; bases not matched to a gene: 16. Germline V gene sequence: CDR1 MDHEN, CDR2 SYDVKM. The length of the CDR3 is 17 residues. The CDR3 loop is CASSWPGTVGVRTEAFF. Written as DNA, the CDR3 is TGTGCCAGCAGTTGGCCCGGGACAGTAGGAGTAAGGACTGAAGCTTTCTTT.

This clonotype was picked up a small number of times. V gene TRBV20-1 combines with J gene TRBJ2-7, with 8 bases lining up with TRBD2. This CDR3 contains 15 residues. V shed 1 base, J shed 5 bases, and the junction held 10 bases outside the gene matches. Germline assignment: CDR1 DFQATT and CDR2 SNEGSKA (reference sequence). CDR3 sequence reads: CSARALADNLNEQYF. In DNA, the CDR3 is TGCAGTGCTAGAGCACTAGCGGATAACCTTAACGAGCAGTACTTC.

This clonotype was observed many times. This CDR3 reads CASSHSTGGQETQYF. DNA for the CDR3: TGTGCCAGCAGCCATAGCACGGGAGGACAAGAGACCCAGTACTTC. The rearrangement joins TRBV11-2 to TRBJ2-5; 7 nucleotides match TRBD2. The CDR3 length is 15 residues. Germline loops: CDR1 SGHAT, CDR2 FQNNGV. J lost 2 bases, V lost 5 bases, and 8 bases had no gene match.

This clonotype has ten or more counts. This rearrangement joins TRBV2 to TRBJ2-7; D possibly corresponds to TRBD1 (6 bases). This CDR3 has 16 amino acids. Germline lookup yields CDR1 SNHLY and CDR2 FYNNEI. The germline V and J ends were trimmed by 3 bases and 0 bases, with 15 bases remaining between them. The DNA for the CDR3 is TGTGCCAGCAGTGATTCCAGGGGCCACAGCTCCTACGAGCAGTACTTC. Translating it yields CASSDSRGHSSYEQYF.

This clonotype was found many times. V is TRBV20-1 and J is TRBJ1-5, with 7 bases lining up with TRBD1. The CDR3 spans 14 residues. Germline CDR1 DFQATT, CDR2 SNEGSKA (reference sequence). J was trimmed by 1 base and V by 6 bases; bases with no gene match: 6. The DNA for the CDR3 is TGCAGTGCCGGGAGGGACAGCAGCAATCAGCCCCAGCATTTT. Amino acid sequence: CSAGRDSSNQPQHF.

This clonotype showed up many times. The gene calls are TRBV28 and TRBJ2-7; 8 positions match TRBD2. Germline V gives CDR1 MDHEN, CDR2 SYDVKM. This CDR3 has 15 amino acids. The ends lost 8 bases at V and 2 bases at J; junction bases unmatched: 11. In DNA form, the CDR3 reads TGTGCCAGCTCCCCTGGGAGACTAGCGCCCTACGAGCAGTACTTC. It encodes CASSPGRLAPYEQYF.

This clonotype has ten or more counts. The chain combines TRBV15 with TRBJ1-4; D unresolved. CDR3 length: 15 amino acids. In germline, CDR1 is LNHNV, CDR2 YYDKDF (reference sequence). Trimming left V 0 bases short and J 6 bases short, with 11 bases between. The CDR3 DNA sequence: TGTGCCACCAGCAGAGAAGGAGCGTGGGATGAAAAACTGTTTTTT. It codes for CATSREGAWDEKLFF.

The genes are TRBV7-9 and TRBJ2-2; D not certain. Germline lookup yields CDR1 SEHNR and CDR2 FQNEAQ (reference sequence). The length of the CDR3 is 14 residues. Trimming stripped 5 bases from V and 5 bases from J, with 12 bases between. The CDR3 is CASSATLGTGELFF. The DNA of the CDR3 is TGTGCCAGCAGCGCCACCCTTGGGACCGGGGAGCTGTTTTTT.

V is TRBV15 and J is TRBJ2-5; D might be TRBD2 (6 bases). The V gene's germline CDR1 is LNHNV and CDR2 YYDKDF (reference sequence). V shed 3 bases and J shed 7 bases, with 15 bases lying between them. This CDR3 spans 14 amino acids. The CDR3 DNA sequence: TGTGCCACCAGCAGCAAGGAAGGGACTCTGACCCAGTACTTC. Residues: CATSSKEGTLTQYF.

This chain uses TRBV6-2 or TRBV6-3 with TRBJ1-2; D is ambiguous. This CDR3 comprises 13 residues. Trimming removed 6 bases at V and 0 bases at J, with 8 bases between. Germline values: CDR1 MNHEY, CDR2 SVGEGT. CDR3 sequence reads: CASSVDPNYGYTF. The CDR3, as DNA: TGTGCCAGCAGCGTCGATCCTAACTATGGCTACACCTTC.

The V call is TRBV7-2, the J call TRBJ2-7; D gene ambiguous. The germline CDR1 and CDR2 sequences are SGHTA and FQGNSA. Between the trimmed V and J ends, which lost 1 base and 0 bases, there was a span of 10 bases. The CDR3 totals 15 residues. CDR3: CASSLVLDGSYEQYF. DNA for the CDR3: TGTGCCAGCAGCTTAGTTCTGGACGGCTCCTACGAGCAGTACTTC.

J is TRBJ1-1 and V is TRBV30; no definite D call. CDR3 length: 15 residues. Germline CDR1 is GTSNPN and CDR2 is SVGIG (reference sequence). The V end was cut by 2 bases, the J end by 1 base, with 14 bases between. The CDR3 reads CAWSPAGKGNTEAFF. In DNA form, the CDR3 reads TGTGCCTGGAGTCCGGCCGGGAAGGGGAACACTGAAGCTTTCTTT.